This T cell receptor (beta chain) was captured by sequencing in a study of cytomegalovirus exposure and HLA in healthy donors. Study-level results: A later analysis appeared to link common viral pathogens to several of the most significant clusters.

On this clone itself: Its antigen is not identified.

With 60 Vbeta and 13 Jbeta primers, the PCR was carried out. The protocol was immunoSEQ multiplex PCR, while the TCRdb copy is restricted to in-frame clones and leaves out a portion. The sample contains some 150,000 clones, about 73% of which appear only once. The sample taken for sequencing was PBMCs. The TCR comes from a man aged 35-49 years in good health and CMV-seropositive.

CDR3 sequence: CSSGNAEQFF. CDR3 nucleotide sequence: TGCAGTAGCGGGAACGCTGAGCAGTTCTTC. V gene TRBV29-1 combines with J gene TRBJ2-1; TRBD2 matches at 8 bases. The V gene's germline CDR1 is SQVTM and CDR2 ANQGSEA. The CDR3 is 10 amino acids.